This TCR beta chain came from a study of OX40 agonist ivuxolimab in advanced cancers. On the study more broadly: Averaging 60 years in age, with a range of roughly 20 to 90, the cohort was approximately 87% male. A history of anti-PD-1, anti-PD-L1 or anti-CTLA-4 therapy was acceptable, and approximately 41% had some.

The V gene's germline CDR1 is SQVTM and CDR2 ANQGSEA. The CDR3 has 12 residues. Between the trimmed V and J ends, which lost 4 bases and 11 bases, there was a span of 18 bases. In regard to this clone: Its target is unknown.

Using immunoSEQ multiplex PCR, the repertoire was profiled, and TCRdb retains in-frame clones only, with some absent. Of under 70,000 clones listed, 75% to 90% were seen once; the top ten hold more than 9.5%. General study points: Dosing at 0.1 to 3.0 mg/kg was accompanied by clonal expansion of CD4+ and CD8+ blood T cells by week 6.

The sequence derives from an adult with an advanced solid tumor such as melanoma, head and neck, liver or kidney cancer. The specimen comprised CD4+ or CD8+ T cells sorted from blood, sampled in a trial of the OX40 agonist ivuxolimab. V and J are TRBV29-1 and TRBJ2-7, with D uncertain. CDR3 residues: CSVGNQVHPEYF. As DNA, the CDR3 is TGCAGCGTTGGCAACCAGGTACACCCGGAGTACTTC.